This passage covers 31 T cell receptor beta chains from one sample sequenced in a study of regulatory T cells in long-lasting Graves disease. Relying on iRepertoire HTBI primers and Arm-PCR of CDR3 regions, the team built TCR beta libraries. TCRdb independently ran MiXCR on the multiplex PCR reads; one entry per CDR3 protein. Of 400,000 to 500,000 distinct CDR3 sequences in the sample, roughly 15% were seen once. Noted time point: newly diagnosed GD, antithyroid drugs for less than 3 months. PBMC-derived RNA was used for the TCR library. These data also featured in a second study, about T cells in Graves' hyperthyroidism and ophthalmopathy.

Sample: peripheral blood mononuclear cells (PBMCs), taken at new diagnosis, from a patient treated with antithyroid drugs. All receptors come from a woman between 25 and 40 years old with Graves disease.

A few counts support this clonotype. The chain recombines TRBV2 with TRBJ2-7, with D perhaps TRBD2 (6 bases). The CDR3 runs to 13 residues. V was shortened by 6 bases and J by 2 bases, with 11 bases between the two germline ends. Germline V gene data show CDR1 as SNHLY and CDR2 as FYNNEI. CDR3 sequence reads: CASREGPAYEQYF. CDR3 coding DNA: TGTGCCAGCAGGGAGGGACCAGCCTACGAGCAGTACTTC.

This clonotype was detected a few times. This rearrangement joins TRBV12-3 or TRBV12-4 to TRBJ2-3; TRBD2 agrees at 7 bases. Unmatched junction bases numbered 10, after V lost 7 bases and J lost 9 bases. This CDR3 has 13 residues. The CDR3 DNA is TGTGCCAGCATGAGTCAAAGAGCGGGGACGCAGTATTTT. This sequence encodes CASMSQRAGTQYF.

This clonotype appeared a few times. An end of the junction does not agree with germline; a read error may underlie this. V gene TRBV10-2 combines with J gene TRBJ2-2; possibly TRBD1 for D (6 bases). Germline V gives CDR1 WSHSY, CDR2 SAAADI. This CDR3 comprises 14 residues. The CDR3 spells CAGRGRMNTGELFF. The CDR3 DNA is TGCGCCGGCAGGGGCCGGATGAACACCGGGGAGCTGTTTTTT.

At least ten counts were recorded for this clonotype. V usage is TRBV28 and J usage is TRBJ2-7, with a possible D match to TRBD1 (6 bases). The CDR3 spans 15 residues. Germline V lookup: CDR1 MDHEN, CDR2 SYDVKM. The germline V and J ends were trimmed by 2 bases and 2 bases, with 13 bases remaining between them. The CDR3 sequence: CASSLIYRDAYEQYF. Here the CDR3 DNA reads TGTGCCAGCAGTTTAATATACAGGGACGCCTACGAGCAGTACTTC.

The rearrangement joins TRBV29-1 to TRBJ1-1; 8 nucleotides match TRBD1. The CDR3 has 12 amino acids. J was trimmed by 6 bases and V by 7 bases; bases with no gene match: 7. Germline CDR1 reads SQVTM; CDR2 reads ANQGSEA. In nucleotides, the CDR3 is TGCAGCGGGCGACAGGGGTCCGCTGAAGCTTTCTTT. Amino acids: CSGRQGSAEAFF.

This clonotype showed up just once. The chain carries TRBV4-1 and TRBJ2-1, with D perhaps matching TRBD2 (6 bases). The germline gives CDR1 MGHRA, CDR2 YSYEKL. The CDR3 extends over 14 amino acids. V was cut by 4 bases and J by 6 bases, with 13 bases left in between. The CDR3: CASSPRGVGNEQFF. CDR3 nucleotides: TGCGCCAGCAGCCCCCGCGGGGTAGGCAATGAGCAGTTCTTC.

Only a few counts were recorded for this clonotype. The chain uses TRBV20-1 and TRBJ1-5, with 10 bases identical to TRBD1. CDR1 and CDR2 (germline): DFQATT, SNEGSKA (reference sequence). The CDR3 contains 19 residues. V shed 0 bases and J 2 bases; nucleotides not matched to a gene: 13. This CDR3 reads CSAREVRDRGPVGNQPQHF. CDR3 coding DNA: TGCAGTGCTAGAGAAGTCCGGGACAGGGGACCAGTAGGCAATCAGCCCCAGCATTTT.

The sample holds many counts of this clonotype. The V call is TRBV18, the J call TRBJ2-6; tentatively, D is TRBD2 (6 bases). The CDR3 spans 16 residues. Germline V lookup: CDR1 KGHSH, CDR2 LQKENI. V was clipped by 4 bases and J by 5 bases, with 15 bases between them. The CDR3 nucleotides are TGTGCCAGCTCACGACTCGGGGGAAGCTGGGCCAACGTCCTGACTTTC. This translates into CASSRLGGSWANVLTF.

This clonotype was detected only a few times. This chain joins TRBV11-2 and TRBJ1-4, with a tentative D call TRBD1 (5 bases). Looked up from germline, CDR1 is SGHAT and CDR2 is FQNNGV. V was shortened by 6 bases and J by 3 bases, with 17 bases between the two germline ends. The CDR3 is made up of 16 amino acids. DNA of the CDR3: TGTGCCAGCAGATCCTGGAGGGGAGCGGCTAATGAAAAACTGTTTTTT. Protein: CASRSWRGAANEKLFF.

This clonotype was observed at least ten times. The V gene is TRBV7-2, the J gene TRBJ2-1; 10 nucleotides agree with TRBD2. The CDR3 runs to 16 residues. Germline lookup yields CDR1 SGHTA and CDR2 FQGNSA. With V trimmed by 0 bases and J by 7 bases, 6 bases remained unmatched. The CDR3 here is CASSLALLAGVNEQFF. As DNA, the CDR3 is TGTGCCAGCAGCTTAGCGTTGCTAGCGGGAGTAAATGAGCAGTTCTTC.

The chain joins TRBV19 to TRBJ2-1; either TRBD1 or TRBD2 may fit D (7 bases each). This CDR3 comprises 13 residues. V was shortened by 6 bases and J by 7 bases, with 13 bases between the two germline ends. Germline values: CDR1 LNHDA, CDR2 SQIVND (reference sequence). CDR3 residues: CASRPGGVNEQFF. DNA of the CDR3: TGTGCCAGTAGACCAGGGGGGGTAAATGAGCAGTTCTTC.

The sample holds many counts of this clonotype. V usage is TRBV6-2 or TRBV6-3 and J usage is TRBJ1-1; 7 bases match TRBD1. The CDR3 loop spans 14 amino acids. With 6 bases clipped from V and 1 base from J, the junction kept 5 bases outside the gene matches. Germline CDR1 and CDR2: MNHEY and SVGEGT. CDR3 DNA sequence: TGTGCCAGCAGCTACCGACAGGGGAACACTGAAGCTTTCTTT. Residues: CASSYRQGNTEAFF.

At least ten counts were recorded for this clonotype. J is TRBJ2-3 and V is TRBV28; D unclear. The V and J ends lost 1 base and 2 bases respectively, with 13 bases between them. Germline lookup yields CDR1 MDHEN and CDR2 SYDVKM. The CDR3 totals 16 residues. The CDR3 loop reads CASSLYLRRYTDTQYF. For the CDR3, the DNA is TGTGCCAGCAGTTTATATTTACGGCGGTACACAGATACGCAGTATTTT. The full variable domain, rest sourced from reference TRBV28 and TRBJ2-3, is DVKVTQSSRYLVKRTGEKVFLECVQDMDHENMFWYRQDPGLGLRLIYFSYDVKMKEKGDIPEGYSVSREKKERFSLILESASTNQTSMYLCASSLYLRRYTDTQYFGPGTRLTVL.

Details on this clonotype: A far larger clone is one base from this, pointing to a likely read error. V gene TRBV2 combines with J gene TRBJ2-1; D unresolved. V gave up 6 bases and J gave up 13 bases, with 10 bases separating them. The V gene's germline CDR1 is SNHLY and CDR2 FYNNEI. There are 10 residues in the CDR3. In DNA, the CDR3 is TGTGCCAGCAGCCAAAGGACCCAGTTCTTC. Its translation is CASSQRTQFF.

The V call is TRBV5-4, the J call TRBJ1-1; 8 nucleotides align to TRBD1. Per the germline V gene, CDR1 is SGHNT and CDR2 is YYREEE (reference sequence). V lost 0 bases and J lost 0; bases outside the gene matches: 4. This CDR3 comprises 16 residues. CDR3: CASSLGQGLVNTEAFF. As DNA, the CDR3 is TGTGCCAGCAGCTTGGGACAGGGGTTAGTGAACACTGAAGCTTTCTTT.

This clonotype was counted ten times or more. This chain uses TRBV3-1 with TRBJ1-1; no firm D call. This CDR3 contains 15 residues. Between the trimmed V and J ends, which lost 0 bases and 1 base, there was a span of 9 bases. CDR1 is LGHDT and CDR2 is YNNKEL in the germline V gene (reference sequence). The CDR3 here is CASSQDGAGNTEAFF. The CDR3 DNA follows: TGTGCCAGCAGCCAAGACGGAGCGGGGAACACTGAAGCTTTCTTT.

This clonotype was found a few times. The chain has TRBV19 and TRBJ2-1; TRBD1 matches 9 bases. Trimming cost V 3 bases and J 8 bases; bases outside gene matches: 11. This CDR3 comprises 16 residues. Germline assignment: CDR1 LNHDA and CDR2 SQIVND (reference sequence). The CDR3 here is CASSISLGQGSHEQFF. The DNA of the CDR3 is TGTGCCAGTAGTATCAGTTTAGGACAGGGGTCCCATGAGCAGTTCTTC.

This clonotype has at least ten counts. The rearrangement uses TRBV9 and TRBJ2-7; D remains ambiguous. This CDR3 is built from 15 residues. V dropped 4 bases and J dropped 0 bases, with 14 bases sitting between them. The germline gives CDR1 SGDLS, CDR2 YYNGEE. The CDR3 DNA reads TGTGCCAGCAGCCCAACCCCCGTAGGCTCCTACGAGCAGTACTTC. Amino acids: CASSPTPVGSYEQYF.

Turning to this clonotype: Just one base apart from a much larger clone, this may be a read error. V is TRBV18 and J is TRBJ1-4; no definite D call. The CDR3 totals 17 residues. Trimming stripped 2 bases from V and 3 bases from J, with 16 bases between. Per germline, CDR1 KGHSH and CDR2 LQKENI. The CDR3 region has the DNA TGTGCCAGCTCACCATCATTTCCAGGTGCAGCTAATGAAAAACTGTTTTTT. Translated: CASSPSFPGAANEKLFF.

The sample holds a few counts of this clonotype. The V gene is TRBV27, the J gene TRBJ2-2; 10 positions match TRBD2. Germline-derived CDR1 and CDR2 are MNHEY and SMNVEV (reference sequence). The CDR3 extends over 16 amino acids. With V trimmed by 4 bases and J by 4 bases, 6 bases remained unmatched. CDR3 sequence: CASSYDIAGGTGELFF. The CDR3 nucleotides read TGTGCCAGCAGTTACGATATAGCGGGAGGCACCGGGGAGCTGTTTTTT.

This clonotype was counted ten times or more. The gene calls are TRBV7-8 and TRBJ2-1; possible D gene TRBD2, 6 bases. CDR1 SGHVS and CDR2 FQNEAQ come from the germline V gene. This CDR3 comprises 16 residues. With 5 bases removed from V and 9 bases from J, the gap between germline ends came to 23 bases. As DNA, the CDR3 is TGTGCCAGCAGCCCGCCGGGGGAGGAGGATAGGACTGAGCAGTTCTTC. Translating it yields CASSPPGEEDRTEQFF.

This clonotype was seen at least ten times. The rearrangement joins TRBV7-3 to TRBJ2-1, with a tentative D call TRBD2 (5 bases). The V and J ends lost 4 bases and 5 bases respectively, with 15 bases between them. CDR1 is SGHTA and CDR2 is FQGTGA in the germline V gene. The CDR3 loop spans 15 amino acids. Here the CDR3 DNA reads TGTGCCAGCAGCTCCGGGGAATGGACCAACAATGAGCAGTTCTTC. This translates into CASSSGEWTNNEQFF. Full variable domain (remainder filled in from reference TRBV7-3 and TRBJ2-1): GAGVSQTPSNKVTEKGKYVELRCDPISGHTALYWYRQSLGQGPEFLIYFQGTGAADDSGLPNDRFFAVRPEGSVSTLKIQRTERGDSAVYLCASSSGEWTNNEQFFGPGTRLTVL.

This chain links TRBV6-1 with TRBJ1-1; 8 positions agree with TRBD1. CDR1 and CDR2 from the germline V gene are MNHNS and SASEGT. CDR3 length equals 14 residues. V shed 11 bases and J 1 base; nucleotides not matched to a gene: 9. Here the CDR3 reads CAVSWGQENTEAFF. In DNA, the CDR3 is TGTGCCGTCTCCTGGGGACAGGAGAACACTGAAGCTTTCTTT.

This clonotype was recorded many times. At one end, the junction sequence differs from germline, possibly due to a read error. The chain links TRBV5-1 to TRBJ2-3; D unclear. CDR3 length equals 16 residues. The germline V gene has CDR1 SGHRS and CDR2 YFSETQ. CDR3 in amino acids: CASSPPHKIPRDTQYF. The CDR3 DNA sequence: TGTGCCAGCAGCCCCCCCCACAAGATACCTCGAGATACGCAGTATTTT.

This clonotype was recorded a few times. The CDR3 sequence: CASSLVSAGYTF. The CDR3 DNA follows: TGTGCCAGCAGTTTAGTCTCGGCGGGCTACACCTTC. The chain has TRBV12-3 or TRBV12-4 and TRBJ1-2, with D unclear. The CDR3 loop spans 12 amino acids. The V end lost 1 base, the J end lost 8 bases, and 8 bases lay between the germline ends.

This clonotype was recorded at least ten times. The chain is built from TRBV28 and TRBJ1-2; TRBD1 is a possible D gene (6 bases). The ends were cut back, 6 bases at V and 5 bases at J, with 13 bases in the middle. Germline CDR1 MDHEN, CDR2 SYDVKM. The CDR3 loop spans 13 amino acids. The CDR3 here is CASRHKTGYGYTF. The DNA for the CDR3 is TGTGCCAGCAGACATAAGACAGGATATGGCTACACCTTC.

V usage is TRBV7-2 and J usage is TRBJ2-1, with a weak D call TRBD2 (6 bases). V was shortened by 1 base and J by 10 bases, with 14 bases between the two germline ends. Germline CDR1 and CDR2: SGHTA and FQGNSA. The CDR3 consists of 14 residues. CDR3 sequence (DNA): TGTGCCAGCAGCTTAGATACTAGCTTCCCGGAGCAGTTCTTC. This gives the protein CASSLDTSFPEQFF.

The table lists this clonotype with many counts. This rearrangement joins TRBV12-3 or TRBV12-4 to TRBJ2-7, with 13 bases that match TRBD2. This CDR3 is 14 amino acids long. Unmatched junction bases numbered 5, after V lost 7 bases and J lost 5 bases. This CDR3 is CASIPGLAGDEQYF. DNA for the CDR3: TGTGCCAGCATACCCGGACTAGCGGGAGACGAGCAGTACTTC.

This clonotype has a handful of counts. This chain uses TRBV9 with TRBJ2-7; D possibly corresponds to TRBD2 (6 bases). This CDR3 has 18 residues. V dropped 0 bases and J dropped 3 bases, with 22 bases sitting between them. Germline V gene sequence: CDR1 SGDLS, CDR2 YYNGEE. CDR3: CASSVGSLVAGIDYEQYF. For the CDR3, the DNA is TGTGCCAGCAGCGTAGGGTCCTTAGTTGCGGGGATAGACTACGAGCAGTACTTC.

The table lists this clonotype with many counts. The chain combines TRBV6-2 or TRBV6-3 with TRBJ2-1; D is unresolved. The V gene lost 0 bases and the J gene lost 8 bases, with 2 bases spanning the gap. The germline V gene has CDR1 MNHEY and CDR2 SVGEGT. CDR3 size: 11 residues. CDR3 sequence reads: CASSYSHEQFF. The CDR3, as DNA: TGTGCCAGCAGTTACTCGCATGAGCAGTTCTTC.

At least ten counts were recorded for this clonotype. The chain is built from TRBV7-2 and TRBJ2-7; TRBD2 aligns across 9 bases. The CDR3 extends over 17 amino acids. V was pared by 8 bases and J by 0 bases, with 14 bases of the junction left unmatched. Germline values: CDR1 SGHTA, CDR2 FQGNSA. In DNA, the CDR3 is TGTGCCAGCCGAGGGAGGTCTAGCGGGATAAGCTCCTACGAGCAGTACTTC. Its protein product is CASRGRSSGISSYEQYF.